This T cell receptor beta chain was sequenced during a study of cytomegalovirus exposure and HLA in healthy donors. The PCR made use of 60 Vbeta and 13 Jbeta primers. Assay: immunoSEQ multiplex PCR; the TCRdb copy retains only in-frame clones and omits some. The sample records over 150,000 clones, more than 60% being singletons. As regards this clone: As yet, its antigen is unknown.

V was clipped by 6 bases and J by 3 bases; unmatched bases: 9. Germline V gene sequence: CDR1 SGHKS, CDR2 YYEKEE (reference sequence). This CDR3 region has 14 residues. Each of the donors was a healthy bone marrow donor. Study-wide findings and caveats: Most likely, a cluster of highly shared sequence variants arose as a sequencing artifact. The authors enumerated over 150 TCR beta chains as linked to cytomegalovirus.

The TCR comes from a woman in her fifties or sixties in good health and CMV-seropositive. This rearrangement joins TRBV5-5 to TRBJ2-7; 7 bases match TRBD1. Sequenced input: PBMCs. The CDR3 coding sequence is TGTGCCAGCACAAAAACGGGACAGAACTACGAGCAGTACTTC. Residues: CASTKTGQNYEQYF.